These 32 T cell receptor beta chains came from one sample sequenced in a study of T cell responses to AZD1222 COVID-19 vaccine. Clones were read by immunoSEQ multiplex PCR, and TCRdb kept only the in-frame ones, dropping some. The repertoire consists of about 140,000 clones, with about 90% occurring once and the leading ten covering 1.3%. The starting material was peripheral blood, obtained on day 0 of AZD1222 vaccination. The receptor source for this set is an adult in good health.

By share, this clone counts as medium-sized. The rearrangement links TRBV2 to TRBJ1-5, with D unresolved. The V gene lost 8 bases and the J gene lost 1 base, with 12 bases spanning the gap. This CDR3 has 14 residues. CDR1 is SNHLY, CDR2 FYNNEI, per germline. CDR3 sequence: CASAGWESNQPQHF. The CDR3, as DNA: TGTGCCAGCGCTGGCTGGGAAAGCAATCAGCCCCAGCATTTT.

The chain is built from TRBV6-1 and TRBJ1-5; D uncertain. Germline CDR1 is MNHNS and CDR2 is SASEGT. Trimming took 3 bases from V and 0 from J, leaving 3 bases between them. This CDR3 has 13 residues. The CDR3 nucleotides are TGTGCCAGCAGTGATAATAGCAATCAGCCCCAGCATTTT. It translates to CASSDNSNQPQHF.

This clone was detected many times. This chain links TRBV30 with TRBJ1-5; a possible D gene is TRBD1 (5 bases). V was shortened by 0 bases and J by 2 bases, with 14 bases between the two germline ends. Germline V lookup: CDR1 GTSNPN, CDR2 SVGIG (reference sequence). This CDR3 spans 16 amino acids. The CDR3 protein is CAWSVSGGAGNQPQHF. The CDR3, as DNA: TGTGCCTGGAGTGTATCCGGGGGAGCGGGCAATCAGCCCCAGCATTTT. Using reference TRBV30 and TRBJ1-5 for the parts outside the CDR3, the full variable domain is SQTIHQWPATLVQPVGSPLSLECTVEGTSNPNLYWYRQAAGRGLQLLFYSVGIGQISSEVPQNLSASRPQDRQFILSSKKLLLSDSGFYLCAWSVSGGAGNQPQHFGDGTRLSIL.

The rearrangement joins TRBV27 to TRBJ1-6, with 9 bases lining up with TRBD1. The CDR3 loop spans 14 amino acids. Germline lookup yields CDR1 MNHEY and CDR2 SMNVEV (reference sequence). The junction had 3 bases not matched to a gene; V was cut back by 5 bases and J by 7 bases. DNA of the CDR3: TGTGCCAGCAGTCCGGGACAGGGAAATTCACCCCTCCACTTT. Translating gives CASSPGQGNSPLHF.

This rearrangement joins TRBV7-9 to TRBJ1-2; 7 bases fit TRBD1. Germline V gene lookup returns CDR1 SEHNR and CDR2 FQNEAQ (reference sequence). The CDR3 runs to 16 residues. The V segment lost 1 base and the J segment 0 bases; nucleotides outside the gene matches: 5. The CDR3 nucleotides read TGTGCCAGCAGCTTAGGCCGAGGGACAGCTAACTATGGCTACACCTTC. Protein product: CASSLGRGTANYGYTF.

This clone was counted between two and nine times. The chain has TRBV7-2 and TRBJ2-3; 8 positions match TRBD2. V gave up 0 bases and J gave up 4 bases; unmatched junction bases: 6. The CDR3 is made up of 16 amino acids. Germline CDR1 SGHTA, CDR2 FQGNSA. The CDR3 sequence is CASSLAFGGGSDTQYF. The CDR3 region has the DNA TGTGCCAGCAGCTTAGCGTTCGGCGGGGGGTCAGATACGCAGTATTTT.

The genes are TRBV7-2 and TRBJ1-2; 7 nucleotides agree with TRBD1. This CDR3 comprises 15 residues. Per the germline V gene, CDR1 is SGHTA and CDR2 is FQGNSA. V was clipped by 1 base and J by 2 bases; unmatched bases: 4. The CDR3 sequence: CASSLVPRGNYGYTF. CDR3 DNA sequence: TGTGCCAGCAGCTTAGTCCCCAGGGGGAACTATGGCTACACCTTC. Full variable domain (outside the CDR3, taken from reference TRBV7-2 and TRBJ1-2): GAGVSQSPSNKVTEKGKDVELRCDPISGHTALYWYRQSLGQGLEFLIYFQGNSAPDKSGLPSDRFSAERTGGSVSTLTIQRTQQEDSAVYLCASSLVPRGNYGYTFGSGTRLTVV.

The V gene is TRBV4-3, the J gene TRBJ2-7; 9 positions agree with TRBD2. After removal of 8 bases from V and 2 bases from J, the junction contained 16 bases not matched to a gene. This CDR3 is 17 amino acids long. Per the germline V gene, CDR1 is LGHNA and CDR2 is YSLEER. The CDR3 loop reads CASSRTSALQGAYEQYF. In DNA form, the CDR3 reads TGCGCCAGCTCCCGGACTAGCGCCCTGCAGGGGGCCTACGAGCAGTACTTC.

V is TRBV2 and J is TRBJ1-5; D is unclear. V was pared by 4 bases and J by 7 bases, with 11 bases between. Germline V gene lookup returns CDR1 SNHLY and CDR2 FYNNEI. The length of the CDR3 is 13 residues. The chain's CDR3 is CASSVTRVQPQHF. The CDR3 DNA reads TGTGCCAGCAGTGTGACACGGGTGCAGCCCCAGCATTTT.

The V gene is TRBV12-3 or TRBV12-4, the J gene TRBJ1-1; D gene unclear. The CDR3 sequence is 13 residues long. Trimming removed 3 bases at V and 4 bases at J, with 9 bases between. The CDR3 is CASSLGWGTEAFF. The CDR3 nucleotides read TGTGCCAGCAGTTTGGGTTGGGGCACTGAAGCTTTCTTT.

In DNA, the CDR3 is TGCGCCAGCAGCGTGGGACGCCACTCCTACGAGCAGTACTTC. Protein sequence: CASSVGRHSYEQYF. This chain uses TRBV5-1 with TRBJ2-7; TRBD1 or TRBD2 may be the D gene (5 bases each). Germline-derived CDR1 and CDR2 are SGHRS and YFSETQ. The CDR3 runs 14 residues. V was pared by 4 bases and J by 0 bases, with 11 bases between. The full variable domain, rest sourced from reference TRBV5-1 and TRBJ2-7, is KAGVTQTPRYLIKTRGQQVTLSCSPISGHRSVSWYQQTPGQGLQFLFEYFSETQRNKGNFPGRFSGRQFSNSRSEMNVSTLELGDSALYLCASSVGRHSYEQYFGPGTRLTVT.

This chain joins TRBV4-1 and TRBJ2-5, with D hard to call. The CDR3 contains 13 residues. The germline CDR1 and CDR2 sequences are MGHRA and YSYEKL. Trimming took off 3 bases at V and 2 bases at J, with 7 bases between the two ends. CDR3: CASSQNPQETQYF. The CDR3 DNA reads as TGCGCCAGCAGCCAGAACCCACAAGAGACCCAGTACTTC.

The V call is TRBV13, the J call TRBJ1-6, with D tentatively TRBD1 (6 bases). Trimming removed 5 bases from V and 1 base from J, with 21 bases in between. Germline V gene lookup returns CDR1 PRHDT and CDR2 FYEKMQ (reference sequence). The CDR3 consists of 19 residues. The CDR3 DNA is TGTGCCAGCAGCCCAGAACTACCTTCAGGGGCATCCTATAATTCACCCCTCCACTTT. Encoded protein: CASSPELPSGASYNSPLHF.

The V and J genes are TRBV27 and TRBJ1-1; no definite D call. The CDR3 totals 15 residues. V was cut by 0 bases and J by 4 bases, with 12 bases left in between. CDR1 and CDR2 (germline): MNHEY, SMNVEV (reference sequence). The chain's CDR3 is CASSLSRVIPTEAFF. Written as DNA, the CDR3 is TGTGCCAGCAGTTTATCAAGGGTAATCCCCACTGAAGCTTTCTTT.

The chain links TRBV15 to TRBJ2-1; D may be TRBD1 or TRBD2 (5 bases each). Germline CDR1 is LNHNV and CDR2 is YYDKDF (reference sequence). The CDR3 loop spans 13 amino acids. V was clipped by 1 base and J by 10 bases, with 11 bases between them. The CDR3 DNA follows: TGTGCCACCAGCAGAGTGGGACCCAAGGAGCAGTTCTTC. Amino acid sequence: CATSRVGPKEQFF.

The rearrangement links TRBV7-2 to TRBJ2-3; 8 positions agree with TRBD2. V was clipped by 1 base and J by 4 bases; unmatched bases: 7. Germline assignment: CDR1 SGHTA and CDR2 FQGNSA. The CDR3 consists of 16 residues. CDR3 sequence: CASSLVGSGVADTQYF. The CDR3 DNA is TGTGCCAGCAGCTTAGTGGGTAGCGGGGTTGCAGATACGCAGTATTTT.

This CDR3 is CASSLPPNEKLFF. The CDR3 bases are TGTGCCAGCAGTTTGCCTCCCAATGAAAAACTGTTTTTT. J is TRBJ1-4 and V is TRBV28; unclear D gene. V lost 3 bases and J 5 bases, leaving 7 bases between the germline ends. The CDR3 has 13 amino acids. Germline CDR1 MDHEN, CDR2 SYDVKM.

CDR3 sequence: CASSRTGGSNQPQHF. The CDR3, as DNA: TGTGCCAGCAGTCGGACAGGGGGGAGCAATCAGCCCCAGCATTTT. The genes are TRBV3-1 (or the pseudogene TRBV3-2) and TRBJ1-5; TRBD1 matches 10 bases. With V trimmed by 6 bases and J by 1 base, 3 bases remained unmatched. Germline V gene lookup returns CDR1 LGHDT and CDR2 YNNKEL (reference sequence). The CDR3 has 15 residues.

The chain is built from TRBV2 and TRBJ1-4; D remains unclear. With 5 bases removed from V and 8 bases from J, the gap between germline ends came to 18 bases. The CDR3 spans 15 residues. Per germline, CDR1 SNHLY and CDR2 FYNNEI. The CDR3 sequence: CASSLFGRIGEKLFF. DNA for the CDR3: TGTGCCAGCAGTTTATTCGGACGGATCGGGGAAAAACTGTTTTTT.

The chain combines TRBV19 with TRBJ1-1; D is possibly TRBD1 (6 bases). The CDR3 has 12 residues. CDR1 is LNHDA and CDR2 is SQIVND in the germline V gene (reference sequence). V lost 5 bases to trimming and J lost 11 bases, with 15 bases between them. CDR3 sequence reads: CASSRGGAGAFF. The CDR3 DNA sequence: TGTGCCAGTAGTCGAGGGGGGGCAGGCGCTTTCTTT.

The genes are TRBV7-2 and TRBJ2-3; no clear D gene. The CDR3 is 15 amino acids. V was cut by 1 base and J by 1 base, with 9 bases left in between. Germline V CDR1 and CDR2: SGHTA, FQGNSA. CDR3 amino acids: CASSLVGPRTDTQYF. In DNA, the CDR3 is TGTGCCAGCAGCTTAGTTGGCCCCCGCACAGATACGCAGTATTTT.

This clone was found once. This CDR3 is CASSPIKTGENTEAFF. CDR3 in DNA: TGTGCCAGCAGTCCTATTAAAACAGGTGAGAACACTGAAGCTTTCTTT. This sequence joins TRBV27 and TRBJ1-1, with a tentative D call TRBD1 (5 bases). The CDR3 consists of 16 residues. Trimming took 5 bases from V and 1 from J, leaving 17 bases between them. Germline CDR1 and CDR2: MNHEY and SMNVEV (reference sequence).

V is TRBV11-2 and J is TRBJ2-5; D is possibly TRBD1 (7 bases). The V gene's germline CDR1 is SGHAT and CDR2 FQNNGV. Deletions cut 5 bases from V and 4 bases from J, with 11 bases between. This CDR3 comprises 13 residues. CDR3 DNA: TGTGCCAGCAGCCAGGGGGGTTCAGAGACCCAGTACTTC. It translates to CASSQGGSETQYF.

This chain joins TRBV7-2 and TRBJ2-7; TRBD1 might be the D (6 bases). The CDR3 is 14 residues long. Trimming stripped 3 bases from V and 0 bases from J, with 9 bases between. Germline V lookup: CDR1 SGHTA, CDR2 FQGNSA. The CDR3: CASSLGAYSYEQYF. CDR3 nucleotide sequence: TGTGCCAGCAGCTTGGGGGCCTACTCCTACGAGCAGTACTTC.

This chain joins TRBV28 and TRBJ1-1, with D possibly TRBD1 on 5 matching bases. CDR3 size: 14 residues. Germline CDR1 is MDHEN and CDR2 is SYDVKM. Trimming stripped 3 bases from V and 5 bases from J, with 13 bases between. CDR3 sequence reads: CASSFLRAGTEAFF. CDR3 DNA: TGTGCCAGCAGTTTTCTCAGGGCGGGAACTGAAGCTTTCTTT.

The chain recombines TRBV6-5 with TRBJ1-1; D may be TRBD1 (5 bases). Trimming stripped 10 bases from V and 5 bases from J, with 23 bases between. The CDR3 has 15 residues. The germline V gene encodes CDR1 MNHEY and CDR2 SVGAGI. The CDR3 DNA sequence: TGTGCCATCAAAGGGATAGGGGCGCGAGGTACTGAAGCTTTCTTT. As protein: CAIKGIGARGTEAFF.

J is TRBJ2-7 and V is TRBV27, with 7 bases that match TRBD1. The V and J ends lost 5 bases and 3 bases, in that order; junction bases with no gene match: 16. Germline V CDR1 and CDR2: MNHEY, SMNVEV (reference sequence). The CDR3 loop spans 17 amino acids. As DNA, the CDR3 is TGTGCCAGCAGTCCCATACCCGAGACAGGGAGAAACTACGAGCAGTACTTC. It codes for CASSPIPETGRNYEQYF.

The chain couples TRBV5-1 to TRBJ2-3, with D uncertain. This CDR3 is 14 amino acids long. Germline assignment: CDR1 SGHRS and CDR2 YFSETQ. Trimming removed 1 base from V and 3 bases from J, with 9 bases in between. CDR3 DNA: TGCGCCAGCAGCTTGCGATCCGGTACAGATACGCAGTATTTT. Translated: CASSLRSGTDTQYF.

This sequence joins TRBV24-1 and TRBJ2-1; TRBD1 or TRBD2 may be the D gene (6 bases each). Germline values: CDR1 KGHDR, CDR2 SFDVKD. This CDR3 is 12 amino acids long. V dropped 7 bases and J dropped 5 bases, with 8 bases sitting between them. CDR3 sequence: CATRGGHNEQFF. CDR3 DNA: TGTGCCACCAGGGGGGGCCACAATGAGCAGTTCTTC.

This sequence joins TRBV7-9 and TRBJ2-3; D could derive from TRBD1 or TRBD2 (6 bases each). The CDR3 has 17 amino acids. V dropped 4 bases and J dropped 6 bases, with 23 bases sitting between them. The germline gives CDR1 SEHNR, CDR2 FQNEAQ (reference sequence). CDR3 bases: TGTGCCAGCAGCTCCCGACAGGTAACGGGGGCTGCGGATACGCAGTATTTT. Its protein product is CASSSRQVTGAADTQYF.

The CDR3 DNA reads TGTGCCTGGAGCCGTGACAGGGCTTCTGGAAACACCATATATTTT. Its translation is CAWSRDRASGNTIYF. This chain uses TRBV30 with TRBJ1-3; 7 bases map to TRBD1. V lost 3 bases, J lost 1 base, and 6 bases stayed unmatched. Germline assignment: CDR1 GTSNPN and CDR2 SVGIG (reference sequence). This CDR3 is built from 15 residues.

The J gene is TRBJ2-7, the V gene TRBV6-5; TRBD1 matches at 8 bases. The CDR3 totals 14 residues. Unmatched junction bases numbered 3, after V lost 5 bases and J lost 0 bases. In germline, CDR1 is MNHEY, CDR2 SVGAGI. The CDR3 protein is CASSPGQDSYEQYF. The CDR3 DNA reads TGTGCCAGCAGTCCGGGACAGGACTCCTACGAGCAGTACTTC.